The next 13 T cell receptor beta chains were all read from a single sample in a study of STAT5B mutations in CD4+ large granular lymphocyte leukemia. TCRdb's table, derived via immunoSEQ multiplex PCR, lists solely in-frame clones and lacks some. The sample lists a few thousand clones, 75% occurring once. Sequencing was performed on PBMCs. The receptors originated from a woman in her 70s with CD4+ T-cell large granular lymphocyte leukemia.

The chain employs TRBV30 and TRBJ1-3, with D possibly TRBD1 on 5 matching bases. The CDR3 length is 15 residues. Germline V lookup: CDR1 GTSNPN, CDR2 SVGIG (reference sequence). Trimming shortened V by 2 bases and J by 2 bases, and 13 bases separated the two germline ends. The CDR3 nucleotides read TGTGCCTGGAGTCCCCCCGGGGGGGCTGGAAACACCATATATTTT. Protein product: CAWSPPGGAGNTIYF. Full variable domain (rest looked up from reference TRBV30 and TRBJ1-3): SQTIHQWPATLVQPVGSPLSLECTVEGTSNPNLYWYRQAAGRGLQLLFYSVGIGQISSEVPQNLSASRPQDRQFILSSKKLLLSDSGFYLCAWSPPGGAGNTIYFGEGSWLTVV.

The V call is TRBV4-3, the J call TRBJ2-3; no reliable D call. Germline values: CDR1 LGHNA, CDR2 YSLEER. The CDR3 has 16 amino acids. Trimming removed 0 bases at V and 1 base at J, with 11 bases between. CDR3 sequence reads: CASSQDPAPGTDTQYF. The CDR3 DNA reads TGCGCCAGCAGCCAAGACCCGGCCCCGGGCACAGATACGCAGTATTTT.

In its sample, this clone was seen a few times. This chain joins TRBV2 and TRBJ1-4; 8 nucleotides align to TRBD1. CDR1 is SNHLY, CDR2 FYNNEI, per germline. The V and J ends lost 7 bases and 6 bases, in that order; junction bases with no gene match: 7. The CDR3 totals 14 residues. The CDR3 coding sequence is TGTGCCAGCAACAGGGGGATATCTTATGAAAAACTGTTTTTT. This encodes CASNRGISYEKLFF.

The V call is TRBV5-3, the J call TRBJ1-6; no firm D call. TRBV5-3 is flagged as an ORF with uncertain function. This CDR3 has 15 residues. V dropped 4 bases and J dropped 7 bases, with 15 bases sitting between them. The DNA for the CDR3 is TGTGCCAGAAGCCCCCGTGTTACTAGGAATTCACCCCTCCACTTT. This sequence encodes CARSPRVTRNSPLHF.

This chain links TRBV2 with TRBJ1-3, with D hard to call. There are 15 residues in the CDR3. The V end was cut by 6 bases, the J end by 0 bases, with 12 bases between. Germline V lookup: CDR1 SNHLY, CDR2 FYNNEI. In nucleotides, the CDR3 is TGTGCCAGCAGACGGACGGTGGACTCTGGAAACACCATATATTTT. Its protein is CASRRTVDSGNTIYF.

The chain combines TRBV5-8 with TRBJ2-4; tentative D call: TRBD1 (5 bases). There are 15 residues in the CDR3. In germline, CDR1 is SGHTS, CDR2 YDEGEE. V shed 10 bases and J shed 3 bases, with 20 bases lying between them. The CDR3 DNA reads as TGTGCCCACCTCCGACAGTTTATCGGCAAAAACATTCAGTACTTC. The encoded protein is CAHLRQFIGKNIQYF. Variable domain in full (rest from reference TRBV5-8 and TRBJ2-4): EAGVTQSPTHLIKTRGQQATLRCSPISGHTSVYWYQQALGLGLQFLLWYDEGEERNRGNFPPRFSGRQFPNYSSELNVNALELEDSALYLCAHLRQFIGKNIQYFGAGTRLSVL.

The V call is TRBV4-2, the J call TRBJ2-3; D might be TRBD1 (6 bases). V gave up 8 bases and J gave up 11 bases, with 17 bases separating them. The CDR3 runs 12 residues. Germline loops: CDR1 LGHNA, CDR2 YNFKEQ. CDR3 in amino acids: CASGEQGGRQYF. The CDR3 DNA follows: TGTGCCAGCGGGGAACAGGGCGGAAGGCAGTATTTT.

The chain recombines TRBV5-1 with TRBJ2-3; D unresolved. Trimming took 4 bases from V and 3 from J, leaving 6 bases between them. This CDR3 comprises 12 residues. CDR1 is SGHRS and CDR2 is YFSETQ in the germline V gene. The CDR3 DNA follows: TGCGCCAGCAGCCCAGAGACAGATACGCAGTATTTT. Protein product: CASSPETDTQYF. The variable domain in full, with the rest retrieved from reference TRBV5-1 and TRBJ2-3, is KAGVTQTPRYLIKTRGQQVTLSCSPISGHRSVSWYQQTPGQGLQFLFEYFSETQRNKGNFPGRFSGRQFSNSRSEMNVSTLELGDSALYLCASSPETDTQYFGPGTRLTVL.

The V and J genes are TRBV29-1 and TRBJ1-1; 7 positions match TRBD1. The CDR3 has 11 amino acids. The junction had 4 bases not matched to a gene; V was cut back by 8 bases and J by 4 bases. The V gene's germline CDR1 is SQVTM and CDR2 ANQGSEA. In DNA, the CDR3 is TGCAGCTCACAGGGGACCACTGAAGCTTTCTTT. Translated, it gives CSSQGTTEAFF.

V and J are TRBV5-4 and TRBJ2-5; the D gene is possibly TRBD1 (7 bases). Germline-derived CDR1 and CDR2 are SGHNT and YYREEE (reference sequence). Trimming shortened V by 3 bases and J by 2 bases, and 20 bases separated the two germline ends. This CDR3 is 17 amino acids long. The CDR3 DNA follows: TGTGCCAGCAGCTATCAGACTGCAGGGGGGCGACAAGAGACCCAGTACTTC. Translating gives CASSYQTAGGRQETQYF.

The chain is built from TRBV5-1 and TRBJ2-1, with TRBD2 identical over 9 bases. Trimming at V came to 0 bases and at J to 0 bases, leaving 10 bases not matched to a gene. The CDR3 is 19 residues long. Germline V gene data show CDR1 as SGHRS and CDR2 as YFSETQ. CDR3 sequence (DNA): TGCGCCAGCAGCTTGGGATATGGGGCGGGAGGGCCCTCCTACAATGAGCAGTTCTTC. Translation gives CASSLGYGAGGPSYNEQFF.

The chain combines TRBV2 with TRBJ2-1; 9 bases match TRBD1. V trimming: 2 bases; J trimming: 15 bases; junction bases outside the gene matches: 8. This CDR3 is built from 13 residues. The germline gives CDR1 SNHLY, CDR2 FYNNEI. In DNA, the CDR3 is TGTGCCAGCAGTGAATATAGGGACAGGGATCTGTTCTTC. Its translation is CASSEYRDRDLFF.

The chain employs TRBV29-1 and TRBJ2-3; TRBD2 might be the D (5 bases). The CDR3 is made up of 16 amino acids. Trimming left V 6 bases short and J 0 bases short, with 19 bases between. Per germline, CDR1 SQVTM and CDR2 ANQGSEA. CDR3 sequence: CSVQPQTIASTDTQYF. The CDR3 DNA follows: TGCAGCGTCCAACCCCAGACTATAGCTAGCACAGATACGCAGTATTTT.